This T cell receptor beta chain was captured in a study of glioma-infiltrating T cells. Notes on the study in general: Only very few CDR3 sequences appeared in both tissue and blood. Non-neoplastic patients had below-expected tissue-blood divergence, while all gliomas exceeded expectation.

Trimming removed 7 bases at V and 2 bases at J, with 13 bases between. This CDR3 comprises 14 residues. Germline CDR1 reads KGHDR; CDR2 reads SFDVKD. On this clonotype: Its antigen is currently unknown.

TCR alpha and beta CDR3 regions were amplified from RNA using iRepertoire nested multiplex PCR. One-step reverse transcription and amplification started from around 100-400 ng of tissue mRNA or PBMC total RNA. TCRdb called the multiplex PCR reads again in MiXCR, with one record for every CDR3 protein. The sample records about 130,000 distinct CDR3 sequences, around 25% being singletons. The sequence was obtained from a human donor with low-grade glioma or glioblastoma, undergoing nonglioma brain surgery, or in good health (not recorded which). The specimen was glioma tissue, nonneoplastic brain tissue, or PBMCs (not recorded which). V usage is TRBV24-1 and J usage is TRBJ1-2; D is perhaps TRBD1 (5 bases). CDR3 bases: TGTGCCACCAGGTCTGCAGGGCCCAACTATGGCTACACCTTC. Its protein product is CATRSAGPNYGYTF.